This T cell receptor beta chain was retrieved from a study of a mutant IDH1 vaccine in newly diagnosed glioma. Study information: Vaccination started 4-6 weeks after radiotherapy alone, or with temozolomide cycles. Participants attended visit V12, the safety follow-up, at week 35, and then attended visit V13 at week 47. Patients under treatment included 62.5% males and approximately 38% females and had a mean age of 40.4 years.

Here immunoSEQ multiplex PCR was the method, and the copy in TCRdb shows in-frame clones only, minus some. The table shows fewer than 55,000 clones, with approximately 81% occurring only once. The V gene lost 1 base and the J gene lost 8 bases, with 11 bases spanning the gap. CDR3 length equals 13 residues. Germline V gene lookup returns CDR1 MGHRA and CDR2 YSYEKL. Time point denoted: week 35, safety follow-up. Topical imiquimod accompanied each vaccine dose, which consisted of 300 ug of mutant IDH1 20-mer peptide. Patients were given eight vaccinations, scheduled in weeks 1, 3, 5, 7, 11, 15, 19 and 23. This clone was seen only once. Its cognate antigen is unknown.

The gene calls are TRBV4-1 and TRBJ1-1; unclear D gene. This TCR was recovered from a middle-aged woman with glioma. Some clones in this sample may be carry-over from other donors' samples. The sequencing here drew on PBMCs, taken from a glioma patient whose treatment included an IDH1 peptide vaccine. The CDR3 sequence: CASSQAQGIEAFF. In DNA form, the CDR3 reads TGCGCCAGCAGCCAAGCCCAAGGGATAGAAGCTTTCTTT.